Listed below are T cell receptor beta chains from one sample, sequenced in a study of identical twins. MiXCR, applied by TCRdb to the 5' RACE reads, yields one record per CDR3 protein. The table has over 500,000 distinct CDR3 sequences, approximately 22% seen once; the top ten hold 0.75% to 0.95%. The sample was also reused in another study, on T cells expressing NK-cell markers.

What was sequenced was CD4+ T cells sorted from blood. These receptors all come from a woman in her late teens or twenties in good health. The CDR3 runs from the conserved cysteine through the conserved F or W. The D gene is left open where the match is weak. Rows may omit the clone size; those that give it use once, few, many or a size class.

CDR3 protein: CSARDYRTNQPQHF; CDR3 DNA: TGCAGTGCTAGAGATTACAGAACTAATCAGCCCCAGCATTTT; V gene: TRBV20-1; clone size: .; D gene: .; J gene: TRBJ1-5
CDR3 protein: CSVGSDEQYF; CDR3 DNA: TGCAGCGTTGGTAGTGACGAGCAGTACTTC; V gene: TRBV29-1; clone size: .; D gene: .; J gene: TRBJ2-7
CDR3 protein: CSASEGRNGYTF; CDR3 DNA: TGCAGTGCTAGTGAGGGGAGAAATGGCTACACCTTC; V gene: TRBV20-1; clone size: many; D gene: .; J gene: TRBJ1-2
CDR3 protein: CASSIGPRNSPLHF; CDR3 DNA: TGTGCCAGTAGTATAGGACCCCGAAATTCACCCCTCCACTTT; V gene: TRBV19; clone size: .; D gene: .; J gene: TRBJ1-6
CDR3 protein: CASSYRPYRVDYTF; CDR3 DNA: TGTGCCAGCAGTTACCGTCCTTACAGGGTAGACTACACCTTC; V gene: TRBV6-5; clone size: .; D gene: .; J gene: TRBJ1-2
CDR3 protein: CASSPRIGDTGIGELFF; CDR3 DNA: TGTGCCAGCTCACCCCGTATAGGCGACACGGGAATCGGGGAGCTGTTTTTT; V gene: TRBV18; clone size: .; D gene: .; J gene: TRBJ2-2
CDR3 protein: CATSDLLEQFF; CDR3 DNA: TGTGCCACCAGTGATTTGCTGGAGCAGTTCTTC; V gene: TRBV24-1; clone size: .; D gene: .; J gene: TRBJ2-1
CDR3 protein: CASSLGRGPTNEKLFF; CDR3 DNA: TGTGCCAGCAGTTTAGGGAGGGGACCAACTAATGAAAAACTGTTTTTT; V gene: TRBV12-3/TRBV12-4; clone size: many; D gene: .; J gene: TRBJ1-4
CDR3 protein: CASSLYRTDEQYF; CDR3 DNA: TGTGCCAGCAGTTTGTATAGGACCGACGAGCAGTACTTC; V gene: TRBV12-3/TRBV12-4; clone size: .; D gene: .; J gene: TRBJ2-7
CDR3 protein: CASSPINLESSYNEQFF; CDR3 DNA: TGCGCCAGCAGCCCCATAAACTTAGAGAGCTCCTACAATGAGCAGTTCTTC; V gene: TRBV4-3; clone size: .; D gene: .; J gene: TRBJ2-1
CDR3 protein: CASSLTASPLMNTEAFF; CDR3 DNA: TGTGCCAGCAGCTTGACCGCCAGTCCCCTTATGAACACTGAAGCTTTCTTT; V gene: TRBV5-6; clone size: few; D gene: .; J gene: TRBJ1-1
CDR3 protein: CASSYRDTQYF; CDR3 DNA: TGTGCCAGCAGTTACAGGGATACGCAGTATTTT; V gene: TRBV6-5; clone size: many; D gene: .; J gene: TRBJ2-3
CDR3 protein: CATSRGRGEQYF; CDR3 DNA: TGTGCCACCAGCAGAGGACGGGGCGAGCAGTACTTC; V gene: TRBV15; clone size: few; D gene: .; J gene: TRBJ2-7
CDR3 protein: CASSPPLGGASEQFF; CDR3 DNA: TGTGCCAGCAGCCCACCCCTCGGGGGGGCCTCTGAGCAGTTCTTC; V gene: TRBV7-3; clone size: .; D gene: TRBD2; J gene: TRBJ2-1
CDR3 protein: CASNQRGGGDTQYF; CDR3 DNA: TGTGCCAGCAACCAACGGGGGGGCGGAGATACGCAGTATTTT; V gene: TRBV12-3/TRBV12-4; clone size: .; D gene: TRBD2; J gene: TRBJ2-3
CDR3 protein: CSTQGPGSNQPQHF; CDR3 DNA: TGCAGCACCCAGGGGCCTGGGAGCAATCAGCCCCAGCATTTT; V gene: TRBV29-1; clone size: many; D gene: .; J gene: TRBJ1-5
CDR3 protein: CASSLRDRGGNEQFF; CDR3 DNA: TGTGCCAGCAGTTTACGAGACAGGGGTGGCAATGAGCAGTTCTTC; V gene: TRBV27; clone size: few; D gene: TRBD1; J gene: TRBJ2-1
CDR3 protein: CASSVAPTGLSDTQYF; CDR3 DNA: TGTGCCAGCAGCGTAGCTCCAACGGGGTTGTCAGATACGCAGTATTTT; V gene: TRBV9; clone size: .; D gene: .; J gene: TRBJ2-3
CDR3 protein: CASTTKGESETQYF; CDR3 DNA: TGTGCCAGCACCACCAAGGGAGAATCGGAGACCCAGTACTTC; V gene: TRBV6-1; clone size: .; D gene: .; J gene: TRBJ2-5
CDR3 protein: CASSAGVRADTQYF; CDR3 DNA: TGTGCCAGCAGCGCAGGGGTTCGGGCAGATACGCAGTATTTT; V gene: TRBV2; clone size: .; D gene: .; J gene: TRBJ2-3
CDR3 protein: CSGGAFSYNEQFF; CDR3 DNA: TGCAGCGGGGGGGCCTTCTCCTACAATGAGCAGTTCTTC; V gene: TRBV29-1; clone size: .; D gene: .; J gene: TRBJ2-1
CDR3 protein: CSARVDSQKRAFF; CDR3 DNA: TGCAGTGCTAGAGTCGACAGCCAGAAACGAGCTTTCTTT; V gene: TRBV20-1; clone size: few; D gene: .; J gene: TRBJ1-1
CDR3 protein: CASTTTGAGELFF; CDR3 DNA: TGTGCCAGCACGACGACGGGGGCGGGGGAGCTGTTTTTT; V gene: TRBV5-5; clone size: .; D gene: .; J gene: TRBJ2-2
CDR3 protein: CASSPLATQETQYF; CDR3 DNA: TGTGCCAGCAGCCCACTAGCGACTCAAGAGACCCAGTACTTC; V gene: TRBV5-5; clone size: .; D gene: TRBD2; J gene: TRBJ2-5
CDR3 protein: CSASKRERGETQYF; CDR3 DNA: TGCAGTGCTAGCAAGCGGGAGAGGGGAGAGACCCAGTACTTC; V gene: TRBV20-1; clone size: few; D gene: TRBD2; J gene: TRBJ2-5
CDR3 protein: CASTLGTSGNFDEQYF; CDR3 DNA: TGTGCCAGCACCCTGGGGACTAGCGGTAATTTCGACGAGCAGTACTTC; V gene: TRBV6-1; clone size: few; D gene: TRBD2; J gene: TRBJ2-7
CDR3 protein: CASRNTGGEQFF; CDR3 DNA: TGTGCCAGCAGGAACACCGGGGGTGAGCAGTTCTTC; V gene: TRBV6-4; clone size: .; D gene: .; J gene: TRBJ2-1
CDR3 protein: CASSLGREHQPQHF; CDR3 DNA: TGTGCCAGCAGCTTGGGTCGGGAGCATCAGCCCCAGCATTTT; V gene: TRBV5-5; clone size: .; D gene: .; J gene: TRBJ1-5
CDR3 protein: CASSLDNGSQYF; CDR3 DNA: TGTGCCAGCAGCTTAGACAACGGTTCTCAGTACTTC; V gene: TRBV7-9; clone size: .; D gene: .; J gene: TRBJ2-4
CDR3 protein: CSARAGHSSGTEAFF; CDR3 DNA: TGCAGTGCTAGAGCTGGACACTCGAGCGGCACTGAAGCTTTCTTT; V gene: TRBV20-1; clone size: .; D gene: .; J gene: TRBJ1-1
CDR3 protein: CSASPPGSLGYTF; CDR3 DNA: TGCAGTGCTAGCCCCCCTGGGAGTTTGGGCTACACCTTC; V gene: TRBV20-1; clone size: few; D gene: .; J gene: TRBJ1-2
CDR3 protein: CASSRTAMNTEAFF; CDR3 DNA: TGTGCCAGCAGCAGGACAGCTATGAACACTGAAGCTTTCTTT; V gene: TRBV7-9; clone size: .; D gene: .; J gene: TRBJ1-1
CDR3 protein: CASAQEVGEQYF; CDR3 DNA: TGTGCTAGTGCCCAAGAGGTAGGCGAGCAGTACTTC; V gene: TRBV12-5; clone size: .; D gene: .; J gene: TRBJ2-7
CDR3 protein: CAISGLAGAYEQFF; CDR3 DNA: TGTGCCATCAGCGGACTAGCGGGAGCCTATGAGCAGTTCTTC; V gene: TRBV10-3; clone size: few; D gene: TRBD2; J gene: TRBJ2-1
CDR3 protein: CSAGDTPRETQYF; CDR3 DNA: TGCAGTGCTGGTGATACACCGAGAGAGACCCAGTACTTC; V gene: TRBV20-1; clone size: .; D gene: .; J gene: TRBJ2-5
CDR3 protein: CSARDPQRGGETQYF; CDR3 DNA: TGCAGTGCTAGAGATCCCCAGCGGGGGGGTGAGACCCAGTACTTC; V gene: TRBV20-1; clone size: few; D gene: TRBD2; J gene: TRBJ2-5
CDR3 protein: CASSQDPAGEKLFF; CDR3 DNA: TGCGCCAGCAGCCAAGATCCTGCGGGTGAAAAACTGTTTTTT; V gene: TRBV4-1; clone size: .; D gene: .; J gene: TRBJ1-4
CDR3 protein: CASSRDRPYSNQPQHF; CDR3 DNA: TGTGCCAGCAGCCGGGACCGCCCCTATAGCAATCAGCCCCAGCATTTT; V gene: TRBV7-9; clone size: .; D gene: .; J gene: TRBJ1-5
CDR3 protein: CATRGQMNTEAFF; CDR3 DNA: TGTGCCACACGGGGACAGATGAACACTGAAGCTTTCTTT; V gene: TRBV6-6; clone size: .; D gene: TRBD1; J gene: TRBJ1-1
CDR3 protein: CATSRDRSMNTEAFF; CDR3 DNA: TGTGCCACCAGCAGGGACAGAAGTATGAACACTGAAGCTTTCTTT; V gene: TRBV15; clone size: few; D gene: .; J gene: TRBJ1-1
CDR3 protein: CASSSEGGAEQFF; CDR3 DNA: TGTGCCAGTAGTAGCGAGGGAGGGGCTGAGCAGTTCTTC; V gene: TRBV19; clone size: .; D gene: TRBD2; J gene: TRBJ2-1
CDR3 protein: CASSLSWGAEAFF; CDR3 DNA: TGCGCCAGCAGCTTGTCCTGGGGAGCTGAAGCTTTCTTT; V gene: TRBV5-1; clone size: .; D gene: .; J gene: TRBJ1-1
CDR3 protein: CASTPRGAGGELFF; CDR3 DNA: TGTGCCAGCACTCCGCGGGGGGCGGGCGGGGAGCTGTTTTTT; V gene: TRBV12-3/TRBV12-4; clone size: .; D gene: TRBD2; J gene: TRBJ2-2
CDR3 protein: CASSYRGPEQYF; CDR3 DNA: TGTGCCAGCAGTTACAGGGGCCCGGAGCAGTACTTC; V gene: TRBV12-3/TRBV12-4; clone size: .; D gene: TRBD1; J gene: TRBJ2-7
CDR3 protein: CASSEGTDTQYF; CDR3 DNA: TGTGCCAGCAGTGAAGGCACAGATACGCAGTATTTT; V gene: TRBV2; clone size: .; D gene: .; J gene: TRBJ2-3
CDR3 protein: CAWSRTGERSPLHF; CDR3 DNA: TGTGCCTGGAGTAGGACGGGGGAACGATCACCCCTCCACTTT; V gene: TRBV30; clone size: many; D gene: .; J gene: TRBJ1-6
CDR3 protein: CAISPGDGYTF; CDR3 DNA: TGTGCCATCAGTCCGGGGGATGGCTACACCTTC; V gene: TRBV10-3; clone size: .; D gene: .; J gene: TRBJ1-2
CDR3 protein: CASSQGLAAYNEQFF; CDR3 DNA: TGTGCCAGCAGCCAAGGACTAGCGGCATACAATGAGCAGTTCTTC; V gene: TRBV3-1; clone size: many; D gene: TRBD2; J gene: TRBJ2-1
CDR3 protein: CSAYLAGLGEQFF; CDR3 DNA: TGCAGTGCGTACCTAGCGGGATTGGGTGAGCAGTTCTTC; V gene: TRBV20-1; clone size: few; D gene: TRBD2; J gene: TRBJ2-1
CDR3 protein: CSANPASNQPQHF; CDR3 DNA: TGCAGTGCCAACCCGGCCAGTAATCAGCCCCAGCATTTT; V gene: TRBV20-1; clone size: few; D gene: .; J gene: TRBJ1-5
CDR3 protein: CASSYERPSYEQYF; CDR3 DNA: TGTGCCAGCAGTTACGAACGGCCCTCCTACGAGCAGTACTTC; V gene: TRBV6-5; clone size: .; D gene: .; J gene: TRBJ2-7